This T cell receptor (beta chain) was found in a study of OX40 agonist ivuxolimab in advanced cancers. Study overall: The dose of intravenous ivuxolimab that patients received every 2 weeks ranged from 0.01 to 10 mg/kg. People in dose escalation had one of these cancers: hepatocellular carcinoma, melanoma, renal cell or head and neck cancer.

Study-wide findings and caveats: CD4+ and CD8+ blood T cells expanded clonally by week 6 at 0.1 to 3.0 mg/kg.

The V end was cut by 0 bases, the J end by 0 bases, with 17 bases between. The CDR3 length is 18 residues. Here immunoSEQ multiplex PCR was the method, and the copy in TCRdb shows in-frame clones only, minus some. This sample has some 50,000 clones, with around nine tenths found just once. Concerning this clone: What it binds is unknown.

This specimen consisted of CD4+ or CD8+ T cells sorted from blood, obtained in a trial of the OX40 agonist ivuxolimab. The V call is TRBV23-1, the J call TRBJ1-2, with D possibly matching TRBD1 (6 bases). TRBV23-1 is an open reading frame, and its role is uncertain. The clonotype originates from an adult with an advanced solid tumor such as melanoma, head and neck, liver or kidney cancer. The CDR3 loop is CASSQSGGPPRPNYGYTF. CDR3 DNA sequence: TGCGCCAGCAGTCAATCGGGGGGGCCCCCGAGACCTAACTATGGCTACACCTTC.